This is a list of T cell receptor beta chains from one sample in a study of blood T cell repertoires in COVID-19. Method: immunoSEQ multiplex PCR; TCRdb's copy keeps in-frame clones and lacks some. The sample gives about 360,000 clones, about four fifths of which show up once; 1.1% is in the top ten. Sequenced input: peripheral blood. These receptors were obtained from a human donor with acute or convalescent COVID-19. The donor label of this sample is uncertain. Both conserved end residues are part of each CDR3. The order of the fields is J gene, D gene, V gene, CDR3 length, clone size, CDR3 DNA, CDR3 protein. The D gene is left open where the match is weak. Clone size is shown for a subset of rows, as once, few, many or a class of expanded clone.

TRBJ2-1,TRBD2,TRBV18,15,-,TGTGCCAGCCTCCCTAGCGGAGGAACCTACAATGAGCAGTTCTTC,CASLPSGGTYNEQFF
TRBJ2-6,-,TRBV19,19,-,TGTGCCAGTAGTATGGGTAGGGGCCTAGTCAGCTCTGGGGCCAACGTCCTGACTTTC,CASSMGRGLVSSGANVLTF
TRBJ2-7,-,TRBV30,15,-,TGTGCCTGGAGGGGGGAGTTGGGGGCGACCTACGAGCAGTACTTC,CAWRGELGATYEQYF
TRBJ2-6,-,TRBV24-1,15,-,TGTGCCACCAGTCGCGGAGGCTCTGGGGCCAACGTCCTGACTTTC,CATSRGGSGANVLTF
TRBJ2-5,-,TRBV7-9,14,-,TGTGCCAGCAGCCCGTCAGGGCTTCAAGAGACCCAGTACTTC,CASSPSGLQETQYF
TRBJ1-2,-,TRBV11-2,14,-,TGTGCCAGCAGGCGAACAGGGACCGAGGCTGGCTACACCTTC,CASRRTGTEAGYTF
TRBJ1-1,-,TRBV5-4,14,-,TGTGCCAGCAGCTTGGGCGGCAGGAACACTGAAGCTTTCTTT,CASSLGGRNTEAFF
TRBJ2-7,TRBD1,TRBV19,13,-,TGTGCCAGTAGTCCGGGACAGGGCGGGTCCCGGCACTTC,CASSPGQGGSRHF
TRBJ1-1,-,TRBV15,12,-,TGTGCCACCAGCTTCCAGAACACTGAAGCTTTCTTT,CATSFQNTEAFF
TRBJ1-2,-,TRBV5-1,14,-,TGCGCCAGCAGCTTGGTCGGGCAGGGCGGCGGCTACACCTTC,CASSLVGQGGGYTF
TRBJ1-4,-,TRBV30,14,-,TGTGCCTGGAGCCCAAGCACCCTTGGTGAAAAACTGTTTTTT,CAWSPSTLGEKLFF
TRBJ1-2,-,TRBV12-3/TRBV12-4,13,-,TGTGCCAGCAGTCCAGGATTAAGCTATGGCTACACCTTC,CASSPGLSYGYTF
TRBJ1-1,-,TRBV5-1,14,few,TGCGCCAGCAGCTTGGGGGCAGGGAACACTGAAGCTTTCTTT,CASSLGAGNTEAFF
TRBJ2-2,-,TRBV3-1/TRBV3-2,15,-,-,CASSQSAGGPGSCFF
TRBJ2-7,-,TRBV6-6,16,few,TGTGCCAGCAGTACGGGGGGCTTCTCGAGCTCCTACGAGCAGTACTTC,CASSTGGFSSSYEQYF
TRBJ2-6,-,TRBV29-1,15,-,TGCAGCGTTGTGGGCCCATCCGCTGGGGCCAACGTCCTGACTTTC,CSVVGPSAGANVLTF
TRBJ1-2,-,TRBV5-6,15,-,TGTGCCAGCAGCTTCGGGGGGCGCGGGGACTATGGCTACACCTTC,CASSFGGRGDYGYTF
TRBJ1-5,-,TRBV19,13,-,TGTGCCAGTACCCGGGAGTTCGGTCAGCCCCAGCATTTT,CASTREFGQPQHF
TRBJ2-1,-,TRBV5-4,15,-,TGTGCCAGCAGCTTGGTATCCCCAGGGGACAATGAGCAGTTCTTC,CASSLVSPGDNEQFF
TRBJ2-2,TRBD2,TRBV7-2,17,-,TGTGCCAGCAACCGGGGGGGACTAGCGGGCTTCACCGGGGAGCTGTTTTTT,CASNRGGLAGFTGELFF
TRBJ1-3,-,TRBV18,15,-,TGTGCCAGCTCACCCTCAGGACAGATCAGAAACACCATATATTTT,CASSPSGQIRNTIYF
TRBJ1-4,-,TRBV5-5,15,-,TGTGCCAGCAGCTGGAGAGATCGGGAGAATGAAAAACTGTTTTTT,CASSWRDRENEKLFF
TRBJ1-1,-,TRBV7-9,14,-,TGTGCCAGCAGCCTGGACAGTTTCAACACTGAAGCTTTCTTT,CASSLDSFNTEAFF
TRBJ2-2,TRBD1,TRBV7-9,14,-,TGTGCCAGCAGCACCCGACAGGGCACCGGGGAGCTGTTTTTT,CASSTRQGTGELFF
TRBJ2-5,TRBD1,TRBV28,14,-,TGTGCCGTAGGAACCGACAGGGGTCGGCAGACCCAGTACTTC,CAVGTDRGRQTQYF
TRBJ1-3,-,TRBV5-4,14,once,TGTGCCAGCAGCTTCCGGGACTCTGGAAACACCATATATTTT,CASSFRDSGNTIYF
TRBJ2-3,TRBD2,TRBV4-1,16,once,TGCGCCAGCAGCCAGGAACCGGGACTAGCTAGAGATACGCAGTATTTT,CASSQEPGLARDTQYF
TRBJ1-4,-,TRBV7-8,16,-,TGTGCCAGCAGCCGGACGGAGATCACAACTAATGAAAAACTGTTTTTT,CASSRTEITTNEKLFF
TRBJ2-7,-,TRBV6-1,15,once,TGTGCCAGCAGTGAGCCTGGGGACTTCAGCTACGAGCAGTACTTC,CASSEPGDFSYEQYF
TRBJ2-7,TRBD1,TRBV5-5,18,-,TGTGCCAGCAGCTTGACAGTCCGGGACAGGCCTCAAAGCTACGAGCAGTACTTC,CASSLTVRDRPQSYEQYF
TRBJ2-6,TRBD1,TRBV2,18,once,TGTGCCAGCATTCTCTACCAGGGGGCGCTTTCTGGGGCCAACGTCCTGACTTTC,CASILYQGALSGANVLTF
TRBJ2-2,TRBD1,TRBV19,13,-,TGTGCCAGTGGACAGGGAAACACCGGGGAGCTGTTTTTT,CASGQGNTGELFF
TRBJ1-3,-,TRBV6-1,14,once,TGTGCCAGCAGCCTAACGGTCTCTGGAAACACCATATATTTT,CASSLTVSGNTIYF
TRBJ2-7,-,TRBV7-9,14,-,TGTGCCAGCAGCTTCGAGGTCAGATCCTACGAGCAGTACTTC,CASSFEVRSYEQYF
TRBJ2-7,TRBD2,TRBV5-1,16,-,TGCGCCAGCAGCTTGTGGGTAGCGGGCCTCCTACACGAGCAGTACTTC,CASSLWVAGLLHEQYF
TRBJ1-2,TRBD1,TRBV11-3,16,-,TGTGCCAGCATGGACAGGGAGTCCCAAGCAATCTATGGCTACACCTTC,CASMDRESQAIYGYTF
TRBJ2-7,-,TRBV3-1/TRBV3-2,15,-,TGTGCCAGCAGCAGCGGGACACCGCCGCACTACGAGCAGTACTTC,CASSSGTPPHYEQYF
TRBJ1-2,TRBD1,TRBV7-9,19,-,TGTGCCAGCAGCTTAGCGTCCCGGGACAGGATCACGAGCCTCTATGGCTACACCTTC,CASSLASRDRITSLYGYTF
TRBJ2-2,TRBD2,TRBV27,15,-,TGTGCCAGCAGTCGGCTAGCGGTCAACACCGGGGAGCTGTTTTTT,CASSRLAVNTGELFF
TRBJ1-1,TRBD1,TRBV27,14,-,TGTGCCAGCAGGTACCGGGACAGAAACACTGAAGCTTTCTTT,CASRYRDRNTEAFF
TRBJ1-5,TRBD1,TRBV28,19,-,TGTGCCAGCATACACTACTTTAGGCAGGGGGGATATAGCAATCAGCCCCAGCATTTT,CASIHYFRQGGYSNQPQHF
TRBJ1-2,TRBD1,TRBV15,13,-,TGTGCCACCAGCTTGACAGGGGGCAATGGCTACACCTTC,CATSLTGGNGYTF
TRBJ1-1,-,TRBV27,14,-,TGTGCCAGCAGACCGACGGCGCGGAGCACTGAAGCTTTCTTT,CASRPTARSTEAFF
TRBJ2-5,-,TRBV29-1,16,-,TGCAGCGTTGAAGGTTGGGCCGGGAGGGGGCGAGAGACCCAGTACTTC,CSVEGWAGRGRETQYF
TRBJ2-5,TRBD2,TRBV30,14,-,TGTGCCTGGAGTTTAGCGGGGGGCGGGGAGACCCAGTACTTC,CAWSLAGGGETQYF